These 8 T cell receptor beta chains share one sample of origin, sequenced in a study of shared clonotypes between healthy human individuals. Data came from immunoSEQ multiplex PCR; TCRdb stores just in-frame clones and leaves some out. This sample yields about half a million clones, of which around 73% are seen a single time; around 12% belongs to the top ten. Sequenced sample: PBMCs. These receptors came from a woman between 40 and 50 years old in good health. Some clones in this sample may be carry-over from other donors' samples.

Comment on this clone: This same CDR3 is encoded by further DNA sequences in the sample. This chain joins TRBV29-1 and TRBJ2-4, with D possibly matching TRBD1 (6 bases). CDR1 is SQVTM and CDR2 is ANQGSEA in the germline V gene. This CDR3 has 13 amino acids. Trimming took 4 bases from V and 9 from J, leaving 16 bases between them. The DNA for the CDR3 is TGCAGCGTTGGGGAAGGGGGTGCGGCCATTCAGTACTTC. It codes for CSVGEGGAAIQYF.

The genes are TRBV20-1 and TRBJ2-7; D not certain. Per germline, CDR1 DFQATT and CDR2 SNEGSKA (reference sequence). Trimming stripped 3 bases from V and 5 bases from J, with 8 bases between. This CDR3 region has 11 residues. The DNA of the CDR3 is TGCAGTGCTAGCTCTGCGGACGAGCAGTACTTC. Translated, it gives CSASSADEQYF.

The chain uses TRBV2 and TRBJ1-5; the match to TRBD1 covers 8 bases. With 6 bases clipped from V and 6 bases from J, the junction kept 10 bases outside the gene matches. Germline V CDR1 and CDR2: SNHLY, FYNNEI. The CDR3 has 15 residues. DNA for the CDR3: TGTGCCAGCAGGAGCGACAGGGGAGGATTTCAGCCCCAGCATTTT. This sequence encodes CASRSDRGGFQPQHF. Drawing the rest from reference TRBV2 and TRBJ1-5, the complete variable domain is EPEVTQTPSHQVTQMGQEVILRCVPISNHLYFYWYRQILGQKVEFLVSFYNNEISEKSEIFDDQFSVERPDGSNFTLKIRSTKLEDSAMYFCASRSDRGGFQPQHFGDGTRLSIL.

The chain recombines TRBV29-1 with TRBJ2-1; TRBD2 agrees at 10 bases. From germline, CDR1 is SQVTM and CDR2 ANQGSEA. The CDR3 runs to 17 residues. After removal of 6 bases from V and 2 bases from J, the junction contained 13 bases not matched to a gene. CDR3 nucleotide sequence: TGCAGCGTGTCCCCTGAAGATAGCGGGGGGACCTACAATGAGCAGTTCTTC. The encoded protein is CSVSPEDSGGTYNEQFF.

This clone was observed a single time. This chain joins TRBV30 and TRBJ2-7; TRBD1 aligns across 10 bases. After removal of 2 bases from V and 8 bases from J, the junction contained 12 bases not matched to a gene. The CDR3 spans 15 residues. CDR1 is GTSNPN and CDR2 is SVGIG in the germline V gene (reference sequence). The CDR3 nucleotides are TGTGCCTGGAGTATCGCCGGGACAGGGGTTTCGCAGCAGTACTTC. Its protein product is CAWSIAGTGVSQQYF.

This chain links TRBV28 with TRBJ1-5, with 10 bases matching TRBD1. This CDR3 contains 17 residues. Germline CDR1 MDHEN, CDR2 SYDVKM. Unmatched junction bases numbered 7, after V lost 4 bases and J lost 1 base. Written as DNA, the CDR3 is TGTGCCAGCAGTTCACGGGGACAGGGGTACAGCAATCAGCCCCAGCATTTT. Protein: CASSSRGQGYSNQPQHF.

The chain joins TRBV25-1 to TRBJ1-1, with D unresolved. The V gene's germline CDR1 is MGHDK and CDR2 SYGVNS. The germline V and J ends were trimmed by 5 bases and 4 bases, with 14 bases remaining between them. The CDR3 sequence is 14 residues long. The CDR3 loop is CASSISGRGTEAFF. The CDR3, as DNA: TGTGCCAGCAGTATCTCCGGCCGGGGCACTGAAGCTTTCTTT.

With respect to this clone: Different DNA sequences within this sample yield the same CDR3. The chain combines TRBV28 with TRBJ2-7; D is unclear. Germline CDR1 is MDHEN and CDR2 is SYDVKM. CDR3 length equals 12 residues. V was trimmed by 5 bases and J by 1 base, leaving 6 bases between them. The CDR3 loop is CASSVRSYEQYF. The CDR3 DNA sequence: TGTGCCAGCAGTGTAAGATCCTACGAGCAGTACTTC.